Presented here are 12 T cell receptor beta chains from one specimen sequenced in a study of T cell responses to AZD1222 COVID-19 vaccine. TCRdb keeps only in-frame clones here, not all; method: immunoSEQ multiplex PCR. The sample has about 150,000 clones, more than 85% seen once. The specimen comprised peripheral blood, sampled on day 0 of AZD1222 vaccination. The origin of the receptors is an adult in good health.

This chain uses TRBV10-3 with TRBJ2-1; D is uncertain. The germline V gene has CDR1 ENHRY and CDR2 SYGVKD. V lost 2 bases, J lost 9 bases, and 11 bases lay in between. CDR3 length equals 13 residues. The CDR3 here is CAISETVPGEQFF. In DNA form, the CDR3 reads TGTGCCATCAGTGAGACGGTTCCGGGTGAGCAGTTCTTC.

The V and J genes are TRBV7-7 and TRBJ1-1; D gene ambiguous. The CDR3 loop spans 13 amino acids. V lost 4 bases and J lost 1, with 7 bases in between. CDR1 and CDR2 from the germline V gene are SSHAT and FNYEAQ (reference sequence). The CDR3 DNA is TGTGCCAGCAGCTCCGACACGAACACTGAAGCTTTCTTT. It is translated as CASSSDTNTEAFF.

This clone was found a few times. This chain connects TRBV7-8 to TRBJ2-1; D ambiguous. Germline values: CDR1 SGHVS, CDR2 FQNEAQ. V was trimmed by 3 bases and J by 10 bases, leaving 22 bases between them. This CDR3 comprises 16 residues. The CDR3 DNA is TGTGCCAGCAGCTTTCGGTCCTATAGGGTCTCCGAGGAGCAGTTCTTC. Translating gives CASSFRSYRVSEEQFF.

The chain joins TRBV30 to TRBJ2-7; no reliable D call. Germline CDR1 is GTSNPN and CDR2 is SVGIG (reference sequence). Trimming removed 1 base from V and 3 bases from J, with 4 bases in between. CDR3 length: 11 amino acids. This CDR3 is CAWSAVYEQYF. CDR3 sequence (DNA): TGTGCCTGGAGTGCGGTCTACGAGCAGTACTTC.

This chain connects TRBV9 to TRBJ2-1; TRBD1 might be the D (5 bases). Trimming removed 0 bases from V and 6 bases from J, with 7 bases in between. Per germline, CDR1 SGDLS and CDR2 YYNGEE. The CDR3 runs 13 residues. Written as DNA, the CDR3 is TGTGCCAGCAGCGTAGGCCAGGGCAATGAGCAGTTCTTC. Protein sequence: CASSVGQGNEQFF.

The sample holds one count of this clone. V and J are TRBV11-2 and TRBJ2-5, with D maybe TRBD1 (6 bases). The length of the CDR3 is 16 residues. V lost 1 base, J lost 3 bases, and 15 bases lay in between. Germline CDR1 and CDR2: SGHAT and FQNNGV. CDR3 DNA: TGTGCCAGCAGCTTAGCAAGGACAGCGCAAGAAGAGACCCAGTACTTC. Its protein is CASSLARTAQEETQYF. The complete variable domain, with remaining parts taken from reference TRBV11-2 and TRBJ2-5, reads EAGVAQSPRYKIIEKRQSVAFWCNPISGHATLYWYQQILGQGPKLLIQFQNNGVVDDSQLPKDRFSAERLKGVDSTLKIQPAKLEDSAVYLCASSLARTAQEETQYFGPGTRLLVL.

V usage is TRBV7-2 and J usage is TRBJ2-1, with 8 bases matching TRBD2. The CDR3 consists of 16 residues. V trimming: 4 bases; J trimming: 0 bases; junction bases outside the gene matches: 5. Per the germline V gene, CDR1 is SGHTA and CDR2 is FQGNSA. The CDR3 DNA reads TGTGCCAGCAGCTACCAAGCGGGAGTCTCCTACAATGAGCAGTTCTTC. Its translation: CASSYQAGVSYNEQFF.

The CDR3 loop reads CAISGRDSPNEAFF. The DNA of the CDR3 is TGTGCCATCAGTGGCCGGGACAGCCCCAATGAAGCTTTCTTT. The chain joins TRBV10-3 to TRBJ1-1; the match to TRBD1 covers 7 bases. The CDR3 is 14 residues long. Germline assignment: CDR1 ENHRY and CDR2 SYGVKD. Germline trimming cut 4 bases from V and 7 bases from J; bases unmatched to any gene: 9.

The chain employs TRBV5-1 and TRBJ2-1, with D perhaps matching TRBD2 (6 bases). The length of the CDR3 is 15 residues. CDR1 is SGHRS and CDR2 is YFSETQ in the germline V gene. V shed 5 bases and J shed 5 bases, with 17 bases lying between them. The DNA for the CDR3 is TGCGCCAGCAGTCCCGGAGGGCTATCGGACAATGAGCAGTTCTTC. Protein: CASSPGGLSDNEQFF.

This chain uses TRBV27 with TRBJ1-1; D is perhaps TRBD1 (5 bases). V lost 3 bases and J lost 2, with 19 bases in between. In germline, CDR1 is MNHEY, CDR2 SMNVEV (reference sequence). The CDR3 runs 17 residues. The CDR3 reads CASSFSGISTRNTEAFF. Written as DNA, the CDR3 is TGTGCCAGCAGTTTCTCAGGGATATCCACGCGTAACACTGAAGCTTTCTTT.

For this clone: This specimen includes other DNA sequences encoding the same CDR3. The chain employs TRBV5-1 and TRBJ1-1, with 8 bases matching TRBD1. In germline, CDR1 is SGHRS, CDR2 YFSETQ. CDR3 length: 13 amino acids. The junction had 2 bases not matched to a gene; V was cut back by 2 bases and J by 5 bases. The CDR3 DNA is TGCGCCAGCAGCTTACAGGGGGATACTGAAGCTTTCTTT. Its protein is CASSLQGDTEAFF. The entire variable domain, with the rest obtained from reference TRBV5-1 and TRBJ1-1, is as follows: KAGVTQTPRYLIKTRGQQVTLSCSPISGHRSVSWYQQTPGQGLQFLFEYFSETQRNKGNFPGRFSGRQFSNSRSEMNVSTLELGDSALYLCASSLQGDTEAFFGQGTRLTVV.

As concerns this clone: The germline gene is not matched at one end of the junction; a read error may be the cause. The chain combines TRBV11-2 with TRBJ2-7; 7 nucleotides line up with TRBD2. The CDR3 consists of 13 residues. Germline assignment: CDR1 SGHAT and CDR2 FQNNGV. The CDR3 is CASSLMAPGLIDF. CDR3 DNA: TGTGCCAGCAGCTTAATGGCACCGGGACTAATTGACTTC.